This TCR beta chain was profiled in a study of cytomegalovirus exposure and HLA in healthy donors. Study observations and caveats: A few CMV-associated chains proved CMV antigen-specific in vitro. Some TCR beta chains (around 160 of them) were listed as cytomegalovirus-associated.

Profiled with immunoSEQ multiplex PCR; TCRdb holds only in-frame clones, not every one. This table has some 150,000 clones, around 90% appearing once. The CDR3 length is 12 residues. The germline V gene encodes CDR1 MNHNS and CDR2 SASEGT. V lost 10 bases to trimming and J lost 0 bases, with 7 bases between them. As concerns this clone: Its specificity is unknown.

Sequenced sample: PBMCs. The source is a woman aged 18-29 years in good health and CMV-seropositive. The genes are TRBV6-1 and TRBJ1-3; D gene ambiguous. CDR3 nucleotides: TGTGCCATACAGAGCTCTGGAAACACCATATATTTT. Translating it yields CAIQSSGNTIYF.